This T cell receptor (beta chain) was obtained from a study of cytomegalovirus exposure and HLA in healthy donors. This clone turned up a few times. Primers for the PCR totalled 60 Vbeta and 13 Jbeta. Using immunoSEQ multiplex PCR, the repertoire was profiled, and TCRdb retains in-frame clones only, with some absent. The table records over 100,000 clones, roughly three fifths of them present only once. Germline V gives CDR1 ENHRY, CDR2 SYGVKD. Trimming cost V 4 bases and J 2 bases; bases outside gene matches: 7. The CDR3 extends over 15 amino acids. This receptor was obtained from a woman aged 35 to 49 in good health and CMV-seronegative. The specimen was PBMCs. The chain employs TRBV10-3 and TRBJ2-5, with TRBD2 identical over 7 bases. CDR3 sequence reads: CAISGQGAGQETQYF. The CDR3 bases are TGTGCCATCAGTGGGCAGGGAGCGGGGCAAGAGACCCAGTACTTC.